This T cell receptor beta chain was sequenced in a study of CD8+ T cells in alopecia areata. Background on the study: Patients in the treated group were given tofacitinib by mouth, 5 to 10 mg twice a day.

In this sample, this clone turned up a few times. RNA was extracted and reverse transcribed into cDNA as the sequencing template. The table came from immunoSEQ multiplex PCR; TCRdb's copy has only in-frame clones and leaves some out. Of more than 110,000 clones listed, about 60% are singletons. The V gene's germline CDR1 is SNHLY and CDR2 FYNNEI. CDR3 length: 14 amino acids. V was clipped by 7 bases and J by 9 bases, with 20 bases between them. The clonotype originates from a human donor with alopecia areata. The chain recombines TRBV2 with TRBJ2-3; tentatively, D is TRBD1 (6 bases). The material was CD4+ T cells sorted from blood, obtained at week 0. The CDR3 nucleotides read TGTGCCAGCATGAACGACCGCCAGGGGAACACGCAGTATTTT. It encodes CASMNDRQGNTQYF.